What follows are 25 T cell receptor beta chains derived from one specimen sequenced in a study of T cells in Graves' hyperthyroidism and ophthalmopathy. Amplified TCR beta CDR3 regions derived from RNA transcripts. The HTBI set primed first-round TCR CDR3 RT-PCR. Via MiXCR, TCRdb re-called the multiplex PCR reads, giving one row per CDR3 protein. The sample carries fewer than 400,000 distinct CDR3 sequences, roughly 25% recorded once. Sequencing was done on a sample of blood. These receptors all stem from a man aged 45-60 years with Graves' hyperthyroidism.

The chain combines TRBV6-4 with TRBJ1-1, with D uncertain. Trimming took 6 bases from V and 4 from J, leaving 9 bases between them. This CDR3 is 12 amino acids long. In germline, CDR1 is MRHNA, CDR2 SNTAGT. CDR3 DNA sequence: TGTGCCAGCAGCTCTAGATCCACTGAAGCTTTCTTT. Its translation: CASSSRSTEAFF.

Ten or more counts support this clonotype. V gene TRBV18 combines with J gene TRBJ2-1; TRBD1 matches at 7 bases. CDR1 and CDR2 from the germline V gene are KGHSH and LQKENI. Unmatched junction bases numbered 3, after V lost 3 bases and J lost 7 bases. This CDR3 has 13 residues. The DNA for the CDR3 is TGTGCCAGCTCACCTTTGGACAGGAATGAGCAGTTCTTC. This gives the protein CASSPLDRNEQFF.

The chain carries TRBV7-3 and TRBJ2-7; 8 nucleotides align to TRBD1. From germline, CDR1 is SGHTA and CDR2 FQGTGA. The CDR3 contains 13 residues. The J segment lost 4 bases and the V segment lost 5 bases, leaving 4 bases of the junction unmatched. The CDR3 sequence: CASSADRGYEQYF. The CDR3 DNA reads as TGTGCCAGCAGCGCTGACAGGGGATACGAGCAGTACTTC.

This clonotype was picked up a small number of times. CDR3 amino acids: CSAGTSGLETQYF. The CDR3 region has the DNA TGCAGTGCCGGGACTAGCGGACTAGAGACCCAGTACTTC. The gene calls are TRBV20-1 and TRBJ2-5, with TRBD2 matching over 11 bases. CDR3 size: 13 residues. V lost 6 bases and J lost 4; bases outside the gene matches: 4. Per germline, CDR1 DFQATT and CDR2 SNEGSKA (reference sequence).

V is TRBV24-1 and J is TRBJ2-2; D call uncertain. The CDR3 is 13 amino acids. Germline V lookup: CDR1 KGHDR, CDR2 SFDVKD. V lost 8 bases to trimming and J lost 0 bases, with 6 bases between them. CDR3 amino acids: CATMQANTGELFF. In nucleotides, the CDR3 is TGTGCCACCATGCAAGCGAACACCGGGGAGCTGTTTTTT.

This clonotype was observed a handful of times. The chain carries TRBV12-3 or TRBV12-4 and TRBJ2-1; D gene unclear. V was trimmed by 0 bases and J by 9 bases, leaving 9 bases between them. The CDR3 spans 13 residues. The CDR3 is CASSLAVGSEQFF. The CDR3 nucleotides read TGTGCCAGCAGTTTAGCTGTGGGAAGTGAGCAGTTCTTC.

This clonotype was detected ten times or more. The genes are TRBV12-3 or TRBV12-4 and TRBJ2-3; a weak D match, TRBD2 (5 bases). Trimming removed 8 bases from V and 4 bases from J, with 16 bases in between. The length of the CDR3 is 14 residues. CDR3 coding DNA: TGTGCCAGCGAGAGCGGAACCCCGGCAGATACGCAGTATTTT. Protein sequence: CASESGTPADTQYF.

The V gene is TRBV5-6, the J gene TRBJ1-2; TRBD1 is a possible D gene (6 bases). CDR3 length equals 14 residues. In germline, CDR1 is SGHDT, CDR2 YYEEEE. The V and J ends lost 7 bases and 2 bases respectively, with 15 bases between them. As DNA, the CDR3 is TGTGCCAGCCGCCTCGCGGGGGCCAACTATGGCTACACCTTC. This translates into CASRLAGANYGYTF.

The table lists this clonotype with many counts. V and J are TRBV7-6 and TRBJ2-7, with 10 bases aligning to TRBD2. Unmatched junction bases numbered 9, after V lost 4 bases and J lost 6 bases. This CDR3 region has 15 residues. Germline-derived CDR1 and CDR2 are SGHVS and FNYEAQ. This chain's CDR3 is CASSSPSGSGLEQYF. The CDR3 DNA is TGTGCCAGCAGCTCGCCTAGCGGGAGTGGTCTCGAGCAGTACTTC.

The chain combines TRBV18 with TRBJ1-2, with 7 positions matching TRBD1. V gave up 4 bases and J gave up 1 base; unmatched junction bases: 6. CDR1 KGHSH and CDR2 LQKENI come from the germline V gene. The CDR3 is made up of 15 amino acids. This CDR3 is CASSHRDRDNYGYTF. In DNA form, the CDR3 reads TGTGCCAGCTCACACCGGGACAGAGATAACTATGGCTACACCTTC. Full variable domain (missing parts from reference TRBV18 and TRBJ1-2): NAGVMQNPRHLVRRRGQEARLRCSPMKGHSHVYWYRQLPEEGLKFMVYLQKENIIDESGMPKERFSAEFPKEGPSILRIQQVVRGDSAAYFCASSHRDRDNYGYTFGSGTRLTVV.

The V and J genes are TRBV11-2 and TRBJ2-2; 10 bases are shared with TRBD2. The CDR3 is made up of 17 amino acids. Germline CDR1 is SGHAT and CDR2 is FQNNGV. V shed 4 bases, J shed 1 base, and the junction held 6 bases outside the gene matches. The CDR3 is CASSYLAGVGNTGELFF. CDR3 sequence (DNA): TGTGCCAGCAGCTACCTAGCGGGAGTTGGGAACACCGGGGAGCTGTTTTTT.

Only a few counts were recorded for this clonotype. This chain connects TRBV6-1 to TRBJ1-2; perhaps TRBD1 as D (6 bases). The germline CDR1 and CDR2 sequences are MNHNS and SASEGT. Trimming shortened V by 2 bases and J by 4 bases, and 11 bases separated the two germline ends. The length of the CDR3 is 14 residues. The CDR3 DNA reads as TGTGCCAGCAGTGAAAGTCCCAGGGGCTATGGCTACACCTTC. Translation gives CASSESPRGYGYTF.

This CDR3 reads CASSLMHFGSVGAGGRNEQFF. The CDR3 DNA is TGTGCCAGCAGTTTAATGCATTTTGGGTCGGTTGGGGCGGGAGGGAGGAATGAGCAGTTCTTC. The chain uses TRBV28 and TRBJ2-1; 9 bases align to TRBD2. The CDR3 is made up of 21 amino acids. Trimming at V came to 2 bases and at J to 7 bases, leaving 24 bases not matched to a gene. The germline gives CDR1 MDHEN, CDR2 SYDVKM. Supplemented by reference TRBV28 and TRBJ2-1, the full variable domain reads DVKVTQSSRYLVKRTGEKVFLECVQDMDHENMFWYRQDPGLGLRLIYFSYDVKMKEKGDIPEGYSVSREKKERFSLILESASTNQTSMYLCASSLMHFGSVGAGGRNEQFFGPGTRLTVL.

In this sample, this clonotype turned up a few times. The CDR3: CASSQPRGRLGNTIYF. As DNA, the CDR3 is TGTGCCAGCAGCCAACCCAGGGGAAGGCTCGGAAACACCATATATTTT. The V call is TRBV3-1, the J call TRBJ1-3, with a possible D match to TRBD1 (6 bases). V shed 2 bases and J shed 4 bases, with 15 bases lying between them. CDR1 and CDR2 (germline): LGHDT, YNNKEL (reference sequence). The CDR3 is made up of 16 amino acids.

The chain employs TRBV14 and TRBJ2-7; 7 bases agree with TRBD2. The germline gives CDR1 SGHDN, CDR2 FVKESK. This CDR3 is built from 15 residues. V lost 4 bases to trimming and J lost 5 bases; unmatched junction nucleotides: 11. The CDR3 DNA is TGTGCCAGCAGCCCTCTAATCGGGGGGAGCGACGAGCAGTACTTC. Translation: CASSPLIGGSDEQYF.

The table lists this clonotype with many counts. The rearrangement joins TRBV10-3 to TRBJ2-5; D gene unclear. The CDR3 runs to 13 residues. The V end lost 4 bases, the J end lost 5 bases, and 11 bases lay between the germline ends. Germline V gene lookup returns CDR1 ENHRY and CDR2 SYGVKD. The CDR3 loop reads CAISAQRYETQYF. CDR3 sequence (DNA): TGTGCCATCAGTGCCCAGAGATACGAGACCCAGTACTTC.

V gene TRBV6-2 or TRBV6-3 combines with J gene TRBJ2-2; D gene unclear. The CDR3 has 14 amino acids. Germline V gene lookup returns CDR1 MNHEY and CDR2 SVGEGT. V lost 0 bases to trimming and J lost 7 bases, with 9 bases between them. CDR3 sequence reads: CASSYSMGIGELFF. In DNA, the CDR3 is TGTGCCAGCAGTTACTCGATGGGGATCGGGGAGCTGTTTTTT.

The genes are TRBV6-1 and TRBJ2-7, with D perhaps matching TRBD1 (5 bases). Germline V gene data show CDR1 as MNHNS and CDR2 as SASEGT. Trimming pared 1 base from V and 4 bases from J, leaving 17 bases between. This CDR3 has 16 amino acids. This CDR3 is CASSEEISGPVYEQYF. The CDR3 DNA follows: TGTGCCAGCAGTGAAGAGATCTCAGGGCCGGTTTACGAGCAGTACTTC.

A few counts support this clonotype. The V gene is TRBV18, the J gene TRBJ2-7, with 7 bases identical to TRBD1. Germline assignment: CDR1 KGHSH and CDR2 LQKENI. CDR3 size: 13 residues. The trim removed 2 bases at V and 7 bases at J, leaving 5 bases unmatched. CDR3 in DNA: TGTGCCAGCTCACCAGGGGCAGGGGGAGAGCAGTACTTC. Amino acid sequence: CASSPGAGGEQYF.

This clonotype occurred a few times. V usage is TRBV15 and J usage is TRBJ2-1; D is perhaps TRBD2 (6 bases). This CDR3 is 12 amino acids long. Trimming pared 6 bases from V and 9 bases from J, leaving 12 bases between. The germline CDR1 and CDR2 sequences are LNHNV and YYDKDF (reference sequence). The CDR3 DNA sequence: TGTGCCACCAGGGACTGGAGGGGTGAGCAGTTCTTC. It specifies CATRDWRGEQFF.

The chain is built from TRBV30 and TRBJ2-7, with 11 bases identical to TRBD2. CDR3 size: 12 residues. V was pared by 6 bases and J by 2 bases, with 0 bases of the junction left unmatched. Germline values: CDR1 GTSNPN, CDR2 SVGIG (reference sequence). CDR3 coding DNA: TGTGCCTGTAGCGGGAGGGCCTACGAGCAGTACTTC. Amino acids: CACSGRAYEQYF. The entire variable domain, with the rest obtained from reference TRBV30 and TRBJ2-7, is as follows: SQTIHQWPATLVQPVGSPLSLECTVEGTSNPNLYWYRQAAGRGLQLLFYSVGIGQISSEVPQNLSASRPQDRQFILSSKKLLLSDSGFYLCACSGRAYEQYFGPGTRLTVT.

This clonotype showed up just a few times. This chain links TRBV9 with TRBJ1-1; D gene ambiguous. The CDR3 extends over 13 amino acids. Germline V gene data show CDR1 as SGDLS and CDR2 as YYNGEE. V was shortened by 0 bases and J by 11 bases, with 14 bases between the two germline ends. This CDR3 reads CASSVETRTPAFF. The DNA for the CDR3 is TGTGCCAGCAGCGTAGAGACGCGAACCCCGGCTTTCTTT.

This clonotype has just a few counts. The DNA of the CDR3 is TGTGCCACCAGTGATTTGATCAGGGACAATGAGCAGTTCTTC. Encoded protein: CATSDLIRDNEQFF. The V gene is TRBV24-1, the J gene TRBJ2-1; tentative D call: TRBD1 (5 bases). Trimming removed 0 bases from V and 5 bases from J, with 7 bases in between. The CDR3 spans 14 residues. Germline CDR1 and CDR2: KGHDR and SFDVKD.

This clonotype was seen repeatedly, ten times or more. The chain has TRBV30 and TRBJ2-5; D gene unclear. Trimming removed 1 base at V and 5 bases at J, with 5 bases between. The CDR3 covers 11 residues. Germline CDR1 reads GTSNPN; CDR2 reads SVGIG (reference sequence). CDR3 in DNA: TGTGCCTGGAGTGGGAGTGAGACCCAGTACTTC. Protein sequence: CAWSGSETQYF.

This clonotype was observed a few times. DNA of the CDR3: TGTGCCATCAGTGGGGACAGCCTCAGAAAAAATGAGCAGTTCTTC. Residues: CAISGDSLRKNEQFF. The J gene is TRBJ2-1, the V gene TRBV10-3; the match to TRBD1 covers 7 bases. V shed 4 bases, J shed 7 bases, and the junction held 10 bases outside the gene matches. This CDR3 spans 15 amino acids. Germline V CDR1 and CDR2: ENHRY, SYGVKD.